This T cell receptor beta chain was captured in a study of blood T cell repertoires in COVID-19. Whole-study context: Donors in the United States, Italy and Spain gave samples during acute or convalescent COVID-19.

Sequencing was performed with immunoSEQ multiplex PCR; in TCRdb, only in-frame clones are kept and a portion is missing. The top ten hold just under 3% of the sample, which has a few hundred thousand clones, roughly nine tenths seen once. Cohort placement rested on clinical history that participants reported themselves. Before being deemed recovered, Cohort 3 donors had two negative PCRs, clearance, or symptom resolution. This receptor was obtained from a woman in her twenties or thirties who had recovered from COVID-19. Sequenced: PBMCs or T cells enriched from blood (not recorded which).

The CDR3: CASSDTGATNEKLFF. CDR3 in DNA: TGTGCCAGCAGTGATACAGGCGCCACTAATGAAAAACTGTTTTTT. J is TRBJ1-4 and V is TRBV2; weak D call: TRBD1 (5 bases). From germline, CDR1 is SNHLY and CDR2 FYNNEI. The CDR3 is 15 residues long. V was clipped by 3 bases and J by 2 bases, with 10 bases between them.